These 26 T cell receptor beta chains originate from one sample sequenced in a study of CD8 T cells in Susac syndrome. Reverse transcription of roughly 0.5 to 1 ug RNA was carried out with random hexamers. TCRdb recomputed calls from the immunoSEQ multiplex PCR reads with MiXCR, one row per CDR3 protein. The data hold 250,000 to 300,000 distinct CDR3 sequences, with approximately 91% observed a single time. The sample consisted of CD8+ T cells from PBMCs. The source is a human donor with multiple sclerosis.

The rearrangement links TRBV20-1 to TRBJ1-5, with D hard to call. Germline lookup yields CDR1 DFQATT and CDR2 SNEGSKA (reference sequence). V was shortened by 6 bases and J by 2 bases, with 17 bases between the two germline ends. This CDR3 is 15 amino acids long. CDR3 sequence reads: CSALYGEQRNQPQHF. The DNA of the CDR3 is TGCAGTGCCCTATATGGAGAGCAACGCAATCAGCCCCAGCATTTT.

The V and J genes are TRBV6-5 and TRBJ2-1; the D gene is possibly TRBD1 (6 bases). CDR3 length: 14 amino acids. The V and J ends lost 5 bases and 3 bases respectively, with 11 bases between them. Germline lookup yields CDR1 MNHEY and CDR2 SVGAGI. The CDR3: CASSKGVIYNEQFF. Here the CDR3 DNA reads TGTGCCAGCAGTAAGGGGGTCATCTACAATGAGCAGTTCTTC.

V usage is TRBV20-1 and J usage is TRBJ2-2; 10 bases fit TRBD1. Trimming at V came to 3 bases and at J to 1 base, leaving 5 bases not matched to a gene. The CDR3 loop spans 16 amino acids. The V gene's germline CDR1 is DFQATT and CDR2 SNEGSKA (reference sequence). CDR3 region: CSASGTGVGNTGELFF. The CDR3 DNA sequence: TGCAGTGCTAGTGGGACAGGGGTAGGGAACACCGGGGAGCTGTTTTTT.

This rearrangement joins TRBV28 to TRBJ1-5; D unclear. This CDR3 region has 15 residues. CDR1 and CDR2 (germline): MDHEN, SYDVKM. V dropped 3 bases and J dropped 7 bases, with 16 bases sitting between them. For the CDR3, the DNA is TGTGCCAGCAGTTTTTTGGCCCCTCCAAGCCAGCCCCAGCATTTT. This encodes CASSFLAPPSQPQHF.

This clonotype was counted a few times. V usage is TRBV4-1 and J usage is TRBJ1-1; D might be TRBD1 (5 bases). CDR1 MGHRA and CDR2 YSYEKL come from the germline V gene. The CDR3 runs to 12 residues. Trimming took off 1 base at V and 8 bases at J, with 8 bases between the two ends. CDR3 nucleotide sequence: TGCGCCAGCAGCCAAGGGGAGGGGGAAGCTTTCTTT. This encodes CASSQGEGEAFF.

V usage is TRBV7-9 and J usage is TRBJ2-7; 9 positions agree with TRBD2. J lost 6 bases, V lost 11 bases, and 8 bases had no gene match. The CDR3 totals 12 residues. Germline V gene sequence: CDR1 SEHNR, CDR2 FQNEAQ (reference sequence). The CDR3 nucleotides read TGTGCCGCGGGCGGGGGGGCCCCCGAGCAGTACTTC. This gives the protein CAAGGGAPEQYF.

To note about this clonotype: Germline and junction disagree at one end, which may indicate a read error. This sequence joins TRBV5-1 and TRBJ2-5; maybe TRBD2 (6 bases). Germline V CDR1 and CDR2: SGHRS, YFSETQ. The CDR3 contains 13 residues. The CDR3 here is CASSPGEFETQYF. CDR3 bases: TGTGCCAGCAGCCCGGGGGAGTTTGAGACCCAGTACTTC.

The CDR3 nucleotides are TGTGCCAGCAGTTACACCCGGGACAGGGGGATAGAGCAGTACTTC. Translating gives CASSYTRDRGIEQYF. The chain joins TRBV6-2 or TRBV6-3 to TRBJ2-7, with 11 bases identical to TRBD1. CDR3 size: 15 residues. Germline assignment: CDR1 MNHEY and CDR2 SVGEGT. The ends lost 2 bases at V and 7 bases at J; junction bases unmatched: 7.

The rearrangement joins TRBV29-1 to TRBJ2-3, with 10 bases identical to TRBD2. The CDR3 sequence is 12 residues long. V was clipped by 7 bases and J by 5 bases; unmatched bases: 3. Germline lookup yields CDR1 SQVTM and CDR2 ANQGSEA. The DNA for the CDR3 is TGCAGCGCCCGACTAGCGGGAGATACGCAGTATTTT. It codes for CSARLAGDTQYF.

CDR3 DNA sequence: TGTGCCACCAGCAGATACCGGGACTCTCGAAACTACAATGAGCAGTTCTTC. Translated, it gives CATSRYRDSRNYNEQFF. This chain uses TRBV15 with TRBJ2-1, with D maybe TRBD2 (6 bases). V was shortened by 2 bases and J by 3 bases, with 17 bases between the two germline ends. The CDR3 is 17 amino acids. CDR1 is LNHNV and CDR2 is YYDKDF in the germline V gene (reference sequence).

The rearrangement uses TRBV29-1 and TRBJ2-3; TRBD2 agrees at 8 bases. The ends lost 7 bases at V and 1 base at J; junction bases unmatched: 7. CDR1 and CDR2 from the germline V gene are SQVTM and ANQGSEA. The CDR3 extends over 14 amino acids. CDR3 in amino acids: CSARGAGGTDTQYF. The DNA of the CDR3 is TGCAGCGCCAGGGGAGCGGGAGGCACAGATACGCAGTATTTT.

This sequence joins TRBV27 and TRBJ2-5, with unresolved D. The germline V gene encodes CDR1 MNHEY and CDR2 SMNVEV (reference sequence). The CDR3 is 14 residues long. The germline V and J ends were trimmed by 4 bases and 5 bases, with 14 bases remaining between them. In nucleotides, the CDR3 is TGTGCCAGCAGTTCCTACCTGTTCCGGGAGACCCAGTACTTC. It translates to CASSSYLFRETQYF.

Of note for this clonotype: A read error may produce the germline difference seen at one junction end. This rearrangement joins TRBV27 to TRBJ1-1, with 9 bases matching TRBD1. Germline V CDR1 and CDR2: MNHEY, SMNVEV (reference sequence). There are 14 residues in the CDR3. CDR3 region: CASSFGTGTTEAFF. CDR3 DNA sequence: TGTGCCAGTAGTTTCGGGACAGGGACCACTGAAGCTTTCTTT.

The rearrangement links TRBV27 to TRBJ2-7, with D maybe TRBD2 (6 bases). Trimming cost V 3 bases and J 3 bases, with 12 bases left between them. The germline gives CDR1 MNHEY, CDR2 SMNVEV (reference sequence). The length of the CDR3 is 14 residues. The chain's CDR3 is CASSFRERSYEQYF. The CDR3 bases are TGTGCCAGCAGTTTCCGGGAGAGGAGCTACGAGCAGTACTTC.

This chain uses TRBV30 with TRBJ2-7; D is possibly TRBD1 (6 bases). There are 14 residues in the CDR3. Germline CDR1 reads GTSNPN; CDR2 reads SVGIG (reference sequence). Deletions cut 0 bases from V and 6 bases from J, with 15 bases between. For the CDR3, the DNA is TGTGCCTGGAGTGTAAAACAGGGATCGAGCGAGCAGTACTTC. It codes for CAWSVKQGSSEQYF.

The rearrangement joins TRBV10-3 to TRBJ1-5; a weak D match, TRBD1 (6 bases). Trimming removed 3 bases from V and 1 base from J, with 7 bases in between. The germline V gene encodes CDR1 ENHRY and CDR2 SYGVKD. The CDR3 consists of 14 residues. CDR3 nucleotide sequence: TGTGCCATCAGTGACGGGACAAGCAATCAGCCCCAGCATTTT. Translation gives CAISDGTSNQPQHF.

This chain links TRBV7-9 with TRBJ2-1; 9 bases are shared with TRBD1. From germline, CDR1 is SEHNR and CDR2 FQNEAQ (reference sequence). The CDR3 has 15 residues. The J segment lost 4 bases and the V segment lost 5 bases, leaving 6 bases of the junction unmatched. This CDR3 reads CASSTDRGTYNEQFF. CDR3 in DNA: TGTGCCAGCAGCACGGACAGGGGTACATACAATGAGCAGTTCTTC.

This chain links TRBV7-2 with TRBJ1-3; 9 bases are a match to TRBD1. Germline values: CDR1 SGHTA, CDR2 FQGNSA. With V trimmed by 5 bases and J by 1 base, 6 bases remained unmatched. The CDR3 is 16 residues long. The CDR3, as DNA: TGTGCCAGCAGCCAAGGGACAGGGCGTTCTGGAAACACCATATATTTT. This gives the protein CASSQGTGRSGNTIYF.

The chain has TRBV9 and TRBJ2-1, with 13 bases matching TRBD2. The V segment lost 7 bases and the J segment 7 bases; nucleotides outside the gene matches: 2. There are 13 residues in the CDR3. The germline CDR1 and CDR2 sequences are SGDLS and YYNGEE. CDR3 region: CASGGLAGNEQFF. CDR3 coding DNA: TGTGCCAGCGGGGGACTAGCGGGAAATGAGCAGTTCTTC.

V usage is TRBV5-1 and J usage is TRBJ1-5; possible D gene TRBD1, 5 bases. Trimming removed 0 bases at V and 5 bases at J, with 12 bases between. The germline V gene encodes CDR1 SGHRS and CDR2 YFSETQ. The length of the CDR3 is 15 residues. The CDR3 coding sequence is TGCGCCAGCAGCTTGGGACTCGGAGGGGATCAGCCCCAGCATTTT. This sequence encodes CASSLGLGGDQPQHF.

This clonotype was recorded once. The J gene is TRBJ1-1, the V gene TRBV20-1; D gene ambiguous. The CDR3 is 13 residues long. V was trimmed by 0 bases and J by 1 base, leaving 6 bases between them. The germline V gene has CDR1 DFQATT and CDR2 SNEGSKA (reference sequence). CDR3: CSARDLKNTEAFF. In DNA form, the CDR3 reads TGCAGTGCTAGAGATCTAAAGAACACTGAAGCTTTCTTT.

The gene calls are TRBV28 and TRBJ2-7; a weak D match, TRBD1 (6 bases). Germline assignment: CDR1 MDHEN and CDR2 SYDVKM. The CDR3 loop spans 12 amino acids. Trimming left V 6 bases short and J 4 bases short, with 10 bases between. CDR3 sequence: CASRTGPYEQYF. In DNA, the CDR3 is TGTGCCAGCAGGACAGGCCCTTACGAGCAGTACTTC.

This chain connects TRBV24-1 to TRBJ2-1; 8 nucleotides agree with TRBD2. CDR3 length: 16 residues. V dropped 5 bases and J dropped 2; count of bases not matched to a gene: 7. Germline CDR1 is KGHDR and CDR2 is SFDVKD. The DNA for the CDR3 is TGTGCCACCAGTGGGGAAGCGGGAGTACCCTACAATGAGCAGTTCTTC. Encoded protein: CATSGEAGVPYNEQFF.

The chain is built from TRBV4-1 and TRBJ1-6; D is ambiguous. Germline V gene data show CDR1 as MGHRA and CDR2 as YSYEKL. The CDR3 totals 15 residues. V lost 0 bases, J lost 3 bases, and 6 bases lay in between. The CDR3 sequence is CASSQERVYNSPLHF. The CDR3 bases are TGCGCCAGCAGCCAAGAGCGGGTCTATAATTCACCCCTCCACTTT.

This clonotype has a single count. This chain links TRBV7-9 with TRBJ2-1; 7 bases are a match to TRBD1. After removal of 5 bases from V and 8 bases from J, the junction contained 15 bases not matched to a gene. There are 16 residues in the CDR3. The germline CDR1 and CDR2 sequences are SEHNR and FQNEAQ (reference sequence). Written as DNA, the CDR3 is TGTGCCAGCAGCCCGCGACAGGGTTCCAAAGTGGATGAGCAGTTCTTC. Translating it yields CASSPRQGSKVDEQFF.

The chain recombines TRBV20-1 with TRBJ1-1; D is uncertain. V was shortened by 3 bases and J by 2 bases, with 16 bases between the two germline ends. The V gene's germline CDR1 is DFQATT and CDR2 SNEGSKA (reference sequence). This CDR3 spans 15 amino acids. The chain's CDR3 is CSASENEVTNTEAFF. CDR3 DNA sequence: TGCAGTGCTAGTGAGAACGAGGTAACAAACACTGAAGCTTTCTTT.